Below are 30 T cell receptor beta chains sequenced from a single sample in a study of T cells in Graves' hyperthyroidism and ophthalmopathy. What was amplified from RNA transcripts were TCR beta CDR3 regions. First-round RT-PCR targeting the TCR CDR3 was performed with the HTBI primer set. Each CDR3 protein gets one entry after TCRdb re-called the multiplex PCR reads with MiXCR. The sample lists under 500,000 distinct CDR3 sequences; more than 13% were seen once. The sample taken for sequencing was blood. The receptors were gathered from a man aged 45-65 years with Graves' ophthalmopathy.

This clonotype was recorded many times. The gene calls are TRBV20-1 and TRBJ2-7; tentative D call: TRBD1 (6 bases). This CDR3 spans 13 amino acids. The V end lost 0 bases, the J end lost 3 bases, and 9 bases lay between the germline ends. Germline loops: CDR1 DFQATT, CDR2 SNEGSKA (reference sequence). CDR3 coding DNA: TGCAGTGCTAGAGATGGGACAAACTACGAGCAGTACTTC. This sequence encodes CSARDGTNYEQYF.

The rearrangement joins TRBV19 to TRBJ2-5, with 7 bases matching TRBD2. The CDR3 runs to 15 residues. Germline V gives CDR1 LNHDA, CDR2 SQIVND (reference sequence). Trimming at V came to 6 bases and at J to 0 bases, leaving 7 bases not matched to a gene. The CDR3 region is CASSMGGYHQETQYF. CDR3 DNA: TGTGCCAGTAGCATGGGAGGGTATCACCAAGAGACCCAGTACTTC.

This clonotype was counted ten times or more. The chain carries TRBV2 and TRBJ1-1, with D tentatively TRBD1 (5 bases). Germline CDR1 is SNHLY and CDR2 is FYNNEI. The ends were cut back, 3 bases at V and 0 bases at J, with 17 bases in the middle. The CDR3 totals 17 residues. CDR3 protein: CASSEVVQVTMNTEAFF. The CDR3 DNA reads TGTGCCAGCAGTGAGGTAGTACAGGTTACCATGAACACTGAAGCTTTCTTT.

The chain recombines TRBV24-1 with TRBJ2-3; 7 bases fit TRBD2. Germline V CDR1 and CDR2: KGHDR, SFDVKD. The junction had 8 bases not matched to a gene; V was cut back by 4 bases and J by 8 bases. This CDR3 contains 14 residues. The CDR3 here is CATSETSRFITQYF. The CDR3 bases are TGTGCCACCAGTGAGACTAGCAGATTTATTACGCAGTATTTT.

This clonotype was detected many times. The CDR3 sequence: CASSPDRPTYEQYF. The CDR3 nucleotides are TGTGCCAGCAGCCCCGACAGGCCAACCTACGAGCAGTACTTC. The V gene is TRBV5-5, the J gene TRBJ2-7; weak D call: TRBD1 (6 bases). The CDR3 length is 14 residues. Germline-derived CDR1 and CDR2 are SGHKS and YYEKEE (reference sequence). The V end was cut by 4 bases, the J end by 2 bases, with 13 bases between.

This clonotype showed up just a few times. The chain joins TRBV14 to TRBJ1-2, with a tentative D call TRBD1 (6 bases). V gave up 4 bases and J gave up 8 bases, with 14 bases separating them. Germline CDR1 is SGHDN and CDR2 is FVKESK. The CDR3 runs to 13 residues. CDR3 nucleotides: TGTGCCAGCAGCCGCCCAGGGGTAAAGGGCTACACCTTC. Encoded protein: CASSRPGVKGYTF.

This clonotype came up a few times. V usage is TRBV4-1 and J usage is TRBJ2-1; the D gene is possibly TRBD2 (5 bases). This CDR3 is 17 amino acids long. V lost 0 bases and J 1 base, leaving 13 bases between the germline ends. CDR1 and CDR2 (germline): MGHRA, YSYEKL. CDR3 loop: CASSQEREFGSYNEQFF. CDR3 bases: TGCGCCAGCAGCCAAGAGAGGGAGTTTGGATCCTACAATGAGCAGTTCTTC.

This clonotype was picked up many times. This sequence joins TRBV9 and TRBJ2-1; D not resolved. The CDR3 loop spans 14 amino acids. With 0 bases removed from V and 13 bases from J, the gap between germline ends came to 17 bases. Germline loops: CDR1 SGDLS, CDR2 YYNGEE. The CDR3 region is CASSVALRPTPQFF. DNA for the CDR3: TGTGCCAGCAGCGTAGCCCTCCGTCCGACACCTCAGTTCTTC.

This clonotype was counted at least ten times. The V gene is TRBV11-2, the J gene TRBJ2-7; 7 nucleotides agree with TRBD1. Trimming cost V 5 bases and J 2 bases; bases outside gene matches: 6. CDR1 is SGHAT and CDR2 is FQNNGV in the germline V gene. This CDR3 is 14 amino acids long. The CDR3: CASSAYRGPYEQYF. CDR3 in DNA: TGTGCCAGCAGCGCATACAGGGGCCCCTACGAGCAGTACTTC.

CDR3 protein: CASSSPEEGAPGYTF. CDR3 nucleotides: TGTGCCAGCAGCTCCCCGGAGGAGGGGGCGCCGGGCTACACCTTC. The gene calls are TRBV7-9 and TRBJ1-2, with 7 bases aligning to TRBD1. This CDR3 spans 15 amino acids. Germline CDR1 is SEHNR and CDR2 is FQNEAQ (reference sequence). Trimming cost V 4 bases and J 8 bases; bases outside gene matches: 13.

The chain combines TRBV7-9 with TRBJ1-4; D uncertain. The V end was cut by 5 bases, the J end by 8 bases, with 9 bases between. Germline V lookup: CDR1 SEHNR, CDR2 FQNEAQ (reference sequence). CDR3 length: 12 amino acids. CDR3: CASSPGSEKLFF. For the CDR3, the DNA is TGTGCCAGCAGCCCCGGGAGCGAAAAACTGTTTTTT.

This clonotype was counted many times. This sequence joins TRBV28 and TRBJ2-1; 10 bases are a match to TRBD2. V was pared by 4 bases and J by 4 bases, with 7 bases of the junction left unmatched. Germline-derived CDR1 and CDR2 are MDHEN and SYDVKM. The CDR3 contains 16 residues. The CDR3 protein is CASSSRLAGLYNEQFF. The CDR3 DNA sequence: TGTGCCAGCAGTTCGAGACTAGCGGGTCTATACAATGAGCAGTTCTTC.

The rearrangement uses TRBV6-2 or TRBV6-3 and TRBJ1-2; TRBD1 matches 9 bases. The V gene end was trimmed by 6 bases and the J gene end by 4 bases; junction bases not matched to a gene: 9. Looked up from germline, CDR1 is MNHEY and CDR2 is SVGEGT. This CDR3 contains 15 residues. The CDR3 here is CASRPTGGESYGYTF. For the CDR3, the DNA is TGTGCCAGCAGGCCGACAGGGGGAGAGTCCTATGGCTACACCTTC.

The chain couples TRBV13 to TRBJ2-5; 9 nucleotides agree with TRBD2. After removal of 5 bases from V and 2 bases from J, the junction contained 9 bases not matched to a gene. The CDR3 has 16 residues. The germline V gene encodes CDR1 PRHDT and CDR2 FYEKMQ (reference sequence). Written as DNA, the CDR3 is TGTGCCAGCAGCACCGATCTAGCGGGAACTCAAGAGACCCAGTACTTC. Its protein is CASSTDLAGTQETQYF. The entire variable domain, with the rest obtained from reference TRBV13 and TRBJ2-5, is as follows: AAGVIQSPRHLIKEKRETATLKCYPIPRHDTVYWYQQGPGQDPQFLISFYEKMQSDKGSIPDRFSAQQFSDYHSELNMSSLELGDSALYFCASSTDLAGTQETQYFGPGTRLLVL.

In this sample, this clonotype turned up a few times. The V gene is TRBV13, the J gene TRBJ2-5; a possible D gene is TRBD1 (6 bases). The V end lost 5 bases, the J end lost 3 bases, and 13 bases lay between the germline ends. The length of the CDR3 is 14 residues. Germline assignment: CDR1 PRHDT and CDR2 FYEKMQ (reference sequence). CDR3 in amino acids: CASSEPGDKETQYF. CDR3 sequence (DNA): TGTGCCAGCAGCGAGCCTGGGGACAAAGAGACCCAGTACTTC.

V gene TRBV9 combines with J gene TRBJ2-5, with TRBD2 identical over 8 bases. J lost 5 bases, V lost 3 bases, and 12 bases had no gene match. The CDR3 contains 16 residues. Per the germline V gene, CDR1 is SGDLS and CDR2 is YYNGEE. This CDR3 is CASSARGSGSWETQYF. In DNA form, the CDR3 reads TGTGCCAGCAGCGCCCGGGGGAGCGGGAGTTGGGAGACCCAGTACTTC. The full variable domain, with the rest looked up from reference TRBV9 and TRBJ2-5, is DSGVTQTPKHLITATGQRVTLRCSPRSGDLSVYWYQQSLDQGLQFLIQYYNGEERAKGNILERFSAQQFPDLHSELNLSSLELGDSALYFCASSARGSGSWETQYFGPGTRLLVL.

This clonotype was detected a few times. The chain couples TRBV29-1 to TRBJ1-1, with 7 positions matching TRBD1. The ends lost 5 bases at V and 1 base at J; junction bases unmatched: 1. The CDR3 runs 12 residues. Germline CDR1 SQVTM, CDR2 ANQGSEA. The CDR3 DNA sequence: TGCAGCGTTAGACAGGGGAACACTGAAGCTTTCTTT. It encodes CSVRQGNTEAFF.

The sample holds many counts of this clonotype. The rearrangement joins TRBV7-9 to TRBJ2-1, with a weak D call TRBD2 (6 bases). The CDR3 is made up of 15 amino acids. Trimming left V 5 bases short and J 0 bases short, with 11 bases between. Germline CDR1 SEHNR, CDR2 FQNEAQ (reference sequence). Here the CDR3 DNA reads TGTGCCAGCAGCCTGGCGGGACTCTCCTACAATGAGCAGTTCTTC. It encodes CASSLAGLSYNEQFF.

The CDR3 DNA reads as TGCAGTGCTCCCCAGCGGGATCAGACCCAGTACTTC. Its translation: CSAPQRDQTQYF. The V call is TRBV20-1, the J call TRBJ2-5, with TRBD2 matching over 7 bases. This CDR3 contains 12 residues. Germline V gene lookup returns CDR1 DFQATT and CDR2 SNEGSKA (reference sequence). The trim removed 5 bases at V and 6 bases at J, leaving 6 bases unmatched.

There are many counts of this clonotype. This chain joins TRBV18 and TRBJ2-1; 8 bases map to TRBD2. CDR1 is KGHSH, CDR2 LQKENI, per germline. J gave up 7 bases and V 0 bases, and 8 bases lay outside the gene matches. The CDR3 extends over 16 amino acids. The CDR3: CASSPPNSGKGNEQFF. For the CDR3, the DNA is TGTGCCAGCTCACCACCGAATAGCGGGAAGGGGAATGAGCAGTTCTTC.

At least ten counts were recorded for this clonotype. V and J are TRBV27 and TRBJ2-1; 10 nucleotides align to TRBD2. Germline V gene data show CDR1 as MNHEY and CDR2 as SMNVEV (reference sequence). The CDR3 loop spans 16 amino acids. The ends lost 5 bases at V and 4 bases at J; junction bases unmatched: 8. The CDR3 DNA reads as TGTGCCAGCAGTCCTCTAGCGGGAGAGGGGTACAATGAGCAGTTCTTC. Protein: CASSPLAGEGYNEQFF.

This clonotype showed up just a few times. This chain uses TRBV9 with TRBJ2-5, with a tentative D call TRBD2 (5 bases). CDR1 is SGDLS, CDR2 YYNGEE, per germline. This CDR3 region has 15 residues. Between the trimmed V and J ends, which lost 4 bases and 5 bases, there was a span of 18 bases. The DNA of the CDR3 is TGTGCCAGCAGCCTACGGACTGGCGCCCGGGAGACCCAGTACTTC. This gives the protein CASSLRTGARETQYF.

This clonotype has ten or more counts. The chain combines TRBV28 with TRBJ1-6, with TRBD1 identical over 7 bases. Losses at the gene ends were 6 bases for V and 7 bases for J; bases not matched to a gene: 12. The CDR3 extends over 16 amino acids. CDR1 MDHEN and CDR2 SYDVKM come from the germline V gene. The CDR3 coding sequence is TGTGCCAGCAGGTTAGCCTGGCAGGGGGAGAATTCACCCCTCCACTTT. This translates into CASRLAWQGENSPLHF.

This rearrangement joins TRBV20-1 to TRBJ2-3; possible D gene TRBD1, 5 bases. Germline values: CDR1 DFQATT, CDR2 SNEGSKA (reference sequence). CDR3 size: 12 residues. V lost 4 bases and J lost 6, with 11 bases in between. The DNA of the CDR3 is TGCAGTGCTACCAGGGCGGCGGATACGCAGTATTTT. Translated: CSATRAADTQYF.

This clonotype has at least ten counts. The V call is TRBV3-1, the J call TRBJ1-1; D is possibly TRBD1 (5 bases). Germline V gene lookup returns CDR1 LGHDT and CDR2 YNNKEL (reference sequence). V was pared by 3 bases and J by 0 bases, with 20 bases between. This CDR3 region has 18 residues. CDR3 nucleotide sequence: TGTGCCAGCAGCCACGCCGGTCAGGGTCTATACATGAACACTGAAGCTTTCTTT. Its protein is CASSHAGQGLYMNTEAFF. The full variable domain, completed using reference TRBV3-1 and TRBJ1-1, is DTAVSQTPKYLVTQMGNDKSIKCEQNLGHDTMYWYKQDSKKFLKIMFSYNNKELIINETVPNRFSPKSPDKAHLNLHINSLELGDSAVYFCASSHAGQGLYMNTEAFFGQGTRLTVV.

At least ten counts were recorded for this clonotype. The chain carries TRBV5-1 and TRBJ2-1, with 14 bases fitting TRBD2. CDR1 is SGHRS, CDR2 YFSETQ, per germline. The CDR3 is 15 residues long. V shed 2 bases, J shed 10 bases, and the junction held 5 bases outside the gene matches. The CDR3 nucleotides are TGCGCCAGCAGCTTAGGACTAGCGGGAGGTTTCGAGCAGTTCTTC. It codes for CASSLGLAGGFEQFF. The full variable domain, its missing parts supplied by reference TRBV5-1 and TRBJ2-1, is KAGVTQTPRYLIKTRGQQVTLSCSPISGHRSVSWYQQTPGQGLQFLFEYFSETQRNKGNFPGRFSGRQFSNSRSEMNVSTLELGDSALYLCASSLGLAGGFEQFFGPGTRLTVL.

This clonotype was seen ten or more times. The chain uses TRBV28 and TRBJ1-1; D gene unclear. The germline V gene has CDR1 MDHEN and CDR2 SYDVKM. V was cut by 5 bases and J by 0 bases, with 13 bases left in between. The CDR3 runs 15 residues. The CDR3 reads CASSPPRMMNTEAFF. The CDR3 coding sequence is TGTGCCAGCAGTCCCCCCAGGATGATGAACACTGAAGCTTTCTTT.

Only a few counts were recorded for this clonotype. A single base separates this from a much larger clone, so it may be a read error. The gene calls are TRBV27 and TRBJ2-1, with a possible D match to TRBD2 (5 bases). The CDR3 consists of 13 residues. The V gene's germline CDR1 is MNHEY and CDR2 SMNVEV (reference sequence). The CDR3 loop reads CASSVSGSNEQFF. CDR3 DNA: TGTGCCAGCAGTGTATCGGGGAGCAATGAGCAGTTCTTC.

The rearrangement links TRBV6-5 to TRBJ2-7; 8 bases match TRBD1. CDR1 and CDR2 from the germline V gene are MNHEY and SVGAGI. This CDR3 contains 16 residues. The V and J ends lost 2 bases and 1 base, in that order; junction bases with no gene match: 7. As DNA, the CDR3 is TGTGCCAGCAGTTACACAGAAGGACAGGGTTCCTACGAGCAGTACTTC. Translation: CASSYTEGQGSYEQYF.

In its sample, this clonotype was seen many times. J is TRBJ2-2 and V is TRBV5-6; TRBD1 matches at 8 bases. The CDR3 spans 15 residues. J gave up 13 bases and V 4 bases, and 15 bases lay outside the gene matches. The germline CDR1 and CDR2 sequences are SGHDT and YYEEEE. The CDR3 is CASSGGTGGYRGLFF. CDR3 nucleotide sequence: TGTGCCAGCAGCGGGGGGACAGGAGGTTACCGCGGGCTGTTTTTT.